This T cell receptor beta chain is from a study of Ad26.COV2.S vaccination and SARS-CoV-2 variants. Study-level background: Intramuscular Ad26.COV2.S doses were given once or twice, 56 days apart.

Study-wide findings and caveats: Vaccinated and placebo-treated recipients had similar non-spike TCR breadth.

In regard to this clone: The antigen is unknown.

The CDR3 is 13 residues long. The germline V gene encodes CDR1 LNHDA and CDR2 SQIVND (reference sequence). Between the trimmed V and J ends, which lost 5 bases and 3 bases, there was a span of 11 bases. Treatment of the sample: 15 to 20 received Ad26.COV2.S at low or high dose, single or two shots; 5 received placebo; per-sample allocation not given. The study sampled participants on day 63 after the first vaccine or placebo injection. Sequencing used immunoSEQ multiplex PCR; TCRdb keeps in-frame clones, though not all of them. This table holds fewer than 800,000 clones, more than 70% found once. This specimen was peripheral blood, taken in a trial of Ad26.COV2.S vaccine versus placebo. The sequence derives from a person between 18 and 65 years old who received the Ad26.COV2.S COVID-19 vaccine or a placebo. The V call is TRBV19, the J call TRBJ2-7; D unclear. For the CDR3, the DNA is TGTGCCAGTAGTGGAGATCAGCTCTACGAGCAGTACTTC. Its translation is CASSGDQLYEQYF.